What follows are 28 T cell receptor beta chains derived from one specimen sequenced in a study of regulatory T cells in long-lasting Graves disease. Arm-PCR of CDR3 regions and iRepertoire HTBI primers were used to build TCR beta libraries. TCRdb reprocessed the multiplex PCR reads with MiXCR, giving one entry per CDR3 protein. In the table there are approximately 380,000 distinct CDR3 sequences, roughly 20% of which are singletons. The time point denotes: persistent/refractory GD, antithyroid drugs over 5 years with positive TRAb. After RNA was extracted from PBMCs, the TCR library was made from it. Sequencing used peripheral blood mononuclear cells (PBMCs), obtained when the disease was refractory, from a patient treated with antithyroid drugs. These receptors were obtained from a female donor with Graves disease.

The CDR3 is CASSIVGTGQETQYF. The CDR3, as DNA: TGTGCCAGTAGTATAGTCGGGACAGGGCAAGAGACCCAGTACTTC. The gene calls are TRBV19 and TRBJ2-5, with 9 bases matching TRBD1. This CDR3 region has 15 residues. CDR1 LNHDA and CDR2 SQIVND come from the germline V gene (reference sequence). V shed 1 base, J shed 2 bases, and the junction held 2 bases outside the gene matches.

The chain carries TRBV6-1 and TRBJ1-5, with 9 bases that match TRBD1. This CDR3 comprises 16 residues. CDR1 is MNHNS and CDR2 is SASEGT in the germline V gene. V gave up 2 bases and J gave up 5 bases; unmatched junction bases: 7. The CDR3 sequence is CASSESLGQGDQPQHF. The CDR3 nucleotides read TGTGCCAGCAGTGAAAGTCTGGGACAGGGAGATCAGCCCCAGCATTTT.

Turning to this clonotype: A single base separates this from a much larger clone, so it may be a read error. CDR3 sequence reads: CASSLGRGNGYTF. The CDR3 DNA is TGTGCCAGCAGCCTAGGGAGGGGCAACGGCTACACCTTC. The V gene is TRBV3-1, the J gene TRBJ1-2, with D perhaps matching TRBD1 (5 bases). V was clipped by 4 bases and J by 8 bases, with 14 bases between them. CDR1 is LGHDT and CDR2 is YNNKEL in the germline V gene (reference sequence). The CDR3 length is 13 residues. Combining the CDR3 with reference TRBV3-1 and TRBJ1-2 gives the whole variable domain DTAVSQTPKYLVTQMGNDKSIKCEQNLGHDTMYWYKQDSKKFLKIMFSYNNKELIINETVPNRFSPKSPDKAHLNLHINSLELGDSAVYFCASSLGRGNGYTFGSGTRLTVV.

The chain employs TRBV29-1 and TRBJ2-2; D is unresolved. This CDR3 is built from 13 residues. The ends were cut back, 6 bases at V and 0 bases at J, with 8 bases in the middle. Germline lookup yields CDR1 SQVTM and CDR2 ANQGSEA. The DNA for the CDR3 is TGCAGCGTACGACAATCGAACACCGGGGAGCTGTTTTTT. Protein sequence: CSVRQSNTGELFF.

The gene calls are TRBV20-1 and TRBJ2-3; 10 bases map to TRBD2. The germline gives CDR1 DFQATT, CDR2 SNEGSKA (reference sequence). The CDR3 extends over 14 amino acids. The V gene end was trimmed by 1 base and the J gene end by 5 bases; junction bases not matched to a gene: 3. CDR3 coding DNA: TGCAGTGCTAGAGGGGGACTAGCGAAAGATACGCAGTATTTT. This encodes CSARGGLAKDTQYF.

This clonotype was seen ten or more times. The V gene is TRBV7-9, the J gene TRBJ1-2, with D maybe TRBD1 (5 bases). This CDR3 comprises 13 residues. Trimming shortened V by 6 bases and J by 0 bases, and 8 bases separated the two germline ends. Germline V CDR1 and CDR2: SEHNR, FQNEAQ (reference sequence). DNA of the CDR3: TGTGCCAGCAGTCAGACAGCTAACTATGGCTACACCTTC. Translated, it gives CASSQTANYGYTF.

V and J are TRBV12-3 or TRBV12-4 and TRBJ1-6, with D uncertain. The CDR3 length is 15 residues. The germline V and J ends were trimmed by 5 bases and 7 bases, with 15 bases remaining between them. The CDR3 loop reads CASSPDVVRNSPLHF. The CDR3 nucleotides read TGTGCCAGCAGTCCGGACGTTGTTAGGAATTCACCCCTCCACTTT.

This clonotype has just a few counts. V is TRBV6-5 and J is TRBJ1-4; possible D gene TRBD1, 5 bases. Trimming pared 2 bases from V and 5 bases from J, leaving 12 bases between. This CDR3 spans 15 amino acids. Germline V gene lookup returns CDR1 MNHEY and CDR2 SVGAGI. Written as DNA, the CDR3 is TGTGCCAGCAGTTACGGAGGGACGAACAATGAAAAACTGTTTTTT. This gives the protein CASSYGGTNNEKLFF.

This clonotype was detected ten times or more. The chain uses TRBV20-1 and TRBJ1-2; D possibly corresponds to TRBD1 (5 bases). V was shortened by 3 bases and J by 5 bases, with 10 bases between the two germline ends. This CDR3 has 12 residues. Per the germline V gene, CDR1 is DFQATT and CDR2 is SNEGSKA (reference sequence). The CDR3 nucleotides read TGCAGTGCTAGTGGGGGTGGGTATGGCTACACCTTC. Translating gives CSASGGGYGYTF.

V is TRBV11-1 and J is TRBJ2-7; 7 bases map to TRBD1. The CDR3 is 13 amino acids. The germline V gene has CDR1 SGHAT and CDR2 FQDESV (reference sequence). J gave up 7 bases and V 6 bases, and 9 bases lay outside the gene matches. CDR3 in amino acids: CASRPDRVGEQYF. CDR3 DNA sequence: TGTGCCAGCAGACCCGACAGGGTGGGGGAGCAGTACTTC.

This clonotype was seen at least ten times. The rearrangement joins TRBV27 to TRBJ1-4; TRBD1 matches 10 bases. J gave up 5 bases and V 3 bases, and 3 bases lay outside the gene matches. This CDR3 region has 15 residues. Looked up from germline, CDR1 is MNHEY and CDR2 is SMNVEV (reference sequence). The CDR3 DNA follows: TGTGCCAGCAGTTTGGAGGGACAGGGGAATGAAAAACTGTTTTTT. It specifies CASSLEGQGNEKLFF. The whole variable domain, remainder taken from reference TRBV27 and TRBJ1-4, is EAQVTQNPRYLITVTGKKLTVTCSQNMNHEYMSWYRQDPGLGLRQIYYSMNVEVTDKGDVPEGYKVSRKEKRNFPLILESPSPNQTSLYFCASSLEGQGNEKLFFGSGTQLSVL.

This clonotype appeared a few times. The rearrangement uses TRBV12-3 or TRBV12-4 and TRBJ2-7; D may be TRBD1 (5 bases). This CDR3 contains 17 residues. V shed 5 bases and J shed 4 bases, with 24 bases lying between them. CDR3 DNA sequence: TGTGCCAGCAGTCCCCCAGGACCAGGGTTCAGCTCGTACGAGCAGTACTTC. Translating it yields CASSPPGPGFSSYEQYF.

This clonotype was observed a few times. CDR3 coding DNA: TGTGCCAGCAGCTTAATTGGTTTGGACAGGGGGACCTTCAATCAGCCCCAGCATTTT. Translated: CASSLIGLDRGTFNQPQHF. J is TRBJ1-5 and V is TRBV11-2; the match to TRBD1 covers 10 bases. The junction had 13 bases not matched to a gene; V was cut back by 2 bases and J by 3 bases. This CDR3 has 19 residues. Per germline, CDR1 SGHAT and CDR2 FQNNGV.

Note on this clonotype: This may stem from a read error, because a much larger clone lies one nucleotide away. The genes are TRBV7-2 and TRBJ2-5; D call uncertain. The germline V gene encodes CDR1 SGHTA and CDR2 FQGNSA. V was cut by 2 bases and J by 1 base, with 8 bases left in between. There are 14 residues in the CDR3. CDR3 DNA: TGTGCCAGCAGCTTAAGCGCCTTCCAAGAGACCCAGTACTTC. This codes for CASSLSAFQETQYF.

In DNA, the CDR3 is TGTGCCATTCAACGGGGGGGGGAGACCCAGTACTTC. Its translation: CAIQRGGETQYF. The chain is built from TRBV5-4 and TRBJ2-5; 8 nucleotides align to TRBD2. CDR1 is SGHNT and CDR2 is YYREEE in the germline V gene (reference sequence). Trimming cost V 9 bases and J 5 bases; bases outside gene matches: 6. CDR3 size: 12 residues.

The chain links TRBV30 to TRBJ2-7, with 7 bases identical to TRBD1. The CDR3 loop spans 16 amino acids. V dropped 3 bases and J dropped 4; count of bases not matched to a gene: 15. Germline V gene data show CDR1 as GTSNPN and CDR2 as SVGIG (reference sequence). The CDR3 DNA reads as TGTGCCTGGAGCAATGTTGTGGGGACAGTTTTTTACGAGCAGTACTTC. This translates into CAWSNVVGTVFYEQYF. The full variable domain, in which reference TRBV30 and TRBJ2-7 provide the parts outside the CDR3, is SQTIHQWPATLVQPVGSPLSLECTVEGTSNPNLYWYRQAAGRGLQLLFYSVGIGQISSEVPQNLSASRPQDRQFILSSKKLLLSDSGFYLCAWSNVVGTVFYEQYFGPGTRLTVT.

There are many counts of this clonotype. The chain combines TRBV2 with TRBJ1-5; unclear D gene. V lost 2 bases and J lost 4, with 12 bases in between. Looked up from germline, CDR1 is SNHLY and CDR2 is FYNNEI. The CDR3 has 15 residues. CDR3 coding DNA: TGTGCCAGCAGTGAAAGGACGTTAGGAAATCAGCCCCAGCATTTT. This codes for CASSERTLGNQPQHF.

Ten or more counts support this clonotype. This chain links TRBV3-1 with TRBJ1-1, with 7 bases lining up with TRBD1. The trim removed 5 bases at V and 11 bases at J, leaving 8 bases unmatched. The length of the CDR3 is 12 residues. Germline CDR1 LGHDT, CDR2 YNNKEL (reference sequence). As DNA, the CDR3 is TGTGCCAGCAGCTTACTTCAGGGGGATGCTTTCTTT. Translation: CASSLLQGDAFF.

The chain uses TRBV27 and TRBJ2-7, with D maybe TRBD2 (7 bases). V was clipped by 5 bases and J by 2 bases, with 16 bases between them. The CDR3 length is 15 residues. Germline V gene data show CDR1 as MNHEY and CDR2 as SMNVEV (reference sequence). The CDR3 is CASSPLGGQTYEQYF. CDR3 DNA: TGTGCCAGCAGTCCATTGGGGGGGCAGACCTACGAGCAGTACTTC.

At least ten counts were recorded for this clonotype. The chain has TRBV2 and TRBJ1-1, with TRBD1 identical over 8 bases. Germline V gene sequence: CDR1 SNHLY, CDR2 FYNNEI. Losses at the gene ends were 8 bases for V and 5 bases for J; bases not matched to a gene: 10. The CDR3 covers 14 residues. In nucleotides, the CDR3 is TGTGCCAGCCTCCCCTACACAGGGGGGACTGAAGCTTTCTTT. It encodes CASLPYTGGTEAFF.

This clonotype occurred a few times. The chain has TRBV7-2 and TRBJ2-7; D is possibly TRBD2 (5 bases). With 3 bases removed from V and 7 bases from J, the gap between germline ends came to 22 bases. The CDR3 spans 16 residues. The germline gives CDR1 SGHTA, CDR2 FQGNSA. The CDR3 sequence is CASSFVGGAVWVEQYF. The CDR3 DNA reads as TGTGCCAGCAGCTTTGTTGGTGGAGCGGTCTGGGTAGAGCAGTACTTC.

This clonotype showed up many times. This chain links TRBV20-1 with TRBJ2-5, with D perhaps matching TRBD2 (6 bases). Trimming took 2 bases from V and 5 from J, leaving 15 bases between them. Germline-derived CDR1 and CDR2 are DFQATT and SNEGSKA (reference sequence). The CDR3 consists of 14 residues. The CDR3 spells CSARSGGPRETQYF. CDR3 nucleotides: TGCAGTGCTAGATCAGGAGGGCCTAGGGAGACCCAGTACTTC.

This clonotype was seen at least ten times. The DNA of the CDR3 is TGTGCCAGCAGTCCCTGGACAGGACAAGAGACCCAGTACTTC. Encoded protein: CASSPWTGQETQYF. This chain uses TRBV28 with TRBJ2-5; 7 nucleotides align to TRBD1. V lost 5 bases and J lost 2; bases outside the gene matches: 5. Germline V gene lookup returns CDR1 MDHEN and CDR2 SYDVKM. CDR3 length: 14 amino acids. The full variable domain, rest sourced from reference TRBV28 and TRBJ2-5, is DVKVTQSSRYLVKRTGEKVFLECVQDMDHENMFWYRQDPGLGLRLIYFSYDVKMKEKGDIPEGYSVSREKKERFSLILESASTNQTSMYLCASSPWTGQETQYFGPGTRLLVL.

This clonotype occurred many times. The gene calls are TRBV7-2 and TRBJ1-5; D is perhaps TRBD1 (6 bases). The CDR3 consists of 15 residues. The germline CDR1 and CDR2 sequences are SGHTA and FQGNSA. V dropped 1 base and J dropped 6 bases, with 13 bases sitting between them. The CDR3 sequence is CASSLEWGHGQPQHF. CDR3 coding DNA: TGTGCCAGCAGCTTAGAGTGGGGACACGGTCAGCCCCAGCATTTT.

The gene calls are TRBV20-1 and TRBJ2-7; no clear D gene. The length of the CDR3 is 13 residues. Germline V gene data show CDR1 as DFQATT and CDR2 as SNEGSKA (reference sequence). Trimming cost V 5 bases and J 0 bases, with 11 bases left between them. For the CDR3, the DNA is TGCAGTGCTTATGAATCACACTCCTACGAGCAGTACTTC. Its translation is CSAYESHSYEQYF.

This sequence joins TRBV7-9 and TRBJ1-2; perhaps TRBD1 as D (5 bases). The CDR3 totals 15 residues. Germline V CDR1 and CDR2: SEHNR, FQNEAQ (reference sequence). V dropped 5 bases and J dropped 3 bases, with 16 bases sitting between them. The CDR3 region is CASSLYQGEDYGYTF. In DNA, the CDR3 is TGTGCCAGCAGCCTCTACCAGGGCGAGGACTATGGCTACACCTTC.

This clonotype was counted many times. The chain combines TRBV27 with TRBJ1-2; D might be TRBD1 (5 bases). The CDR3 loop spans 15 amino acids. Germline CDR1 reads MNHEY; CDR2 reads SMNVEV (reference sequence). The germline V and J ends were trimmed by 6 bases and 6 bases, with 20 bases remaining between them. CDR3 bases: TGTGCCAGCAGGGCCCCTTTTGGAAGGGGACATGGCTACACCTTC. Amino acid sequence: CASRAPFGRGHGYTF.

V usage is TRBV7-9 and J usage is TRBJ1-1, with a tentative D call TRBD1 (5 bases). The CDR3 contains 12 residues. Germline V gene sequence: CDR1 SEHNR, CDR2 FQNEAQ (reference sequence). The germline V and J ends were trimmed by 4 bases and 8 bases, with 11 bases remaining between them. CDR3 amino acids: CASSSQGIEAFF. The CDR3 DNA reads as TGTGCCAGCAGCTCTCAGGGAATCGAAGCTTTCTTT. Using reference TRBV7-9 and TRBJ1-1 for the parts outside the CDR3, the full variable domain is DTGVSQNPRHKITKRGQNVTFRCDPISEHNRLYWYRQTLGQGPEFLTYFQNEAQLEKSRLLSDRFSAERPKGSFSTLEIQRTEQGDSAMYLCASSSQGIEAFFGQGTRLTVV.